One sample yielded the 10 T cell receptor beta chains listed below, sequenced in a study of T cell repertoires in cytomegalovirus infection. One entry per CDR3 protein results from TCRdb running MiXCR on the reads. This table has approximately 500,000 distinct CDR3 sequences, approximately 16% appearing once. Sequencing input: CD8+ T cells from PBMCs. These receptors originate from a human donor in good health (CMV status not recorded). Some clones in this sample may be carry-over from other donors' samples.

About this clonotype itself: A read error may explain this, as a much larger clone is one base away. V gene TRBV27 combines with J gene TRBJ2-7; no definite D call. V gave up 0 bases and J gave up 5 bases, with 8 bases separating them. CDR3 size: 13 residues. Germline V gene lookup returns CDR1 MNHEY and CDR2 SMNVEV (reference sequence). The CDR3 reads CASSLSGCHEQYF. The CDR3 DNA reads TGTGCCAGCAGTTTATCGGGGTGCCACGAGCAGTACTTC.

Worth noting for this clonotype: Without the conserved terminal phenylalanine or tryptophan, this CDR3 likely stems from a read error. This sequence joins TRBV12-3 or TRBV12-4 and TRBJ2-3; TRBD2 matches at 9 bases. This CDR3 spans 18 amino acids. The CDR3 reads CASSLGGLAITSTDTQYC. CDR3 bases: TGTGCCAGTAGTTTAGGTGGACTAGCGATAACTAGCACAGATACGCAGTATTGT.

As for this clonotype: This is likely a read error, given that the CDR3 carries no conserved phenylalanine or tryptophan at its end. This rearrangement joins TRBV6-2 or TRBV6-3 to TRBJ2-7; D perhaps matches TRBD1 (6 bases). CDR1 is MNHEY, CDR2 SVGEGT, per germline. V was cut by 6 bases and J by 2 bases, with 14 bases left in between. The CDR3 spans 14 residues. This chain's CDR3 is CASRLRQVTYEQYL. The CDR3 nucleotides read TGTGCCAGCAGACTTAGACAGGTGACCTACGAGCAGTACTTA.

This chain joins TRBV4-2 and TRBJ2-1; tentative D call: TRBD2 (5 bases). Trimming left V 0 bases short and J 8 bases short, with 11 bases between. Germline CDR1 is LGHNA and CDR2 is YNFKEQ. This CDR3 is built from 14 residues. CDR3 in amino acids: CASSQDTRVDEQFF. CDR3 bases: TGTGCCAGCAGCCAAGATACTAGGGTGGATGAGCAGTTCTTC.

The chain uses TRBV28 and TRBJ2-5, with a tentative D call TRBD1 (6 bases). Trimming shortened V by 6 bases and J by 4 bases, and 15 bases separated the two germline ends. Germline CDR1 is MDHEN and CDR2 is SYDVKM. This CDR3 contains 14 residues. CDR3 bases: TGTGCCAGCAGCCGATACAGGGAAAGAGAGACCCAGTACTTC. Protein product: CASSRYRERETQYF.

This clonotype was picked up many times. This CDR3 is CASSLPGQVDGYTF. CDR3 coding DNA: TGTGCCAGCAGCTTACCGGGACAGGTGGATGGCTACACCTTC. This chain joins TRBV7-3 and TRBJ1-2; 8 nucleotides match TRBD1. V shed 2 bases, J shed 6 bases, and the junction held 5 bases outside the gene matches. CDR3 length equals 14 residues. Germline V gives CDR1 SGHTA, CDR2 FQGTGA.

This clonotype was seen a handful of times. The CDR3 coding sequence is TGTGCCAGCAGTGACCGCGGGGCCACCTACAATGAGCAGTTCTTC. It specifies CASSDRGATYNEQFF. The chain joins TRBV2 to TRBJ2-1; D possibly corresponds to TRBD2 (6 bases). The V gene lost 3 bases and the J gene lost 2 bases, with 11 bases spanning the gap. This CDR3 is built from 15 residues. CDR1 is SNHLY and CDR2 is FYNNEI in the germline V gene.

This chain's CDR3 is CASSGHPKAGANVLTF. The CDR3 nucleotides are TGTGCCAGCAGTGGACACCCCAAGGCTGGGGCCAACGTCCTGACTTTC. The rearrangement uses TRBV2 and TRBJ2-6; D remains unclear. The CDR3 spans 16 residues. Germline V gene data show CDR1 as SNHLY and CDR2 as FYNNEI. Trimming stripped 4 bases from V and 2 bases from J, with 12 bases between.

V is TRBV18 and J is TRBJ1-5; D not certain. V lost 3 bases and J 7 bases, leaving 10 bases between the germline ends. The CDR3 has 13 amino acids. CDR1 KGHSH and CDR2 LQKENI come from the germline V gene. This CDR3 reads CASSPRAGQPQHF. In DNA, the CDR3 is TGTGCCAGCTCACCGAGGGCTGGGCAGCCCCAGCATTTT.

This clonotype was seen ten or more times. The rearrangement uses TRBV10-2 and TRBJ1-2; D unclear. Germline V gene sequence: CDR1 WSHSY, CDR2 SAAADI. This CDR3 contains 12 residues. V lost 0 bases and J lost 5, with 4 bases in between. CDR3 in DNA: TGCGCCAGCAGTGAGTCACTATATGGCTACACCTTC. Translated, it gives CASSESLYGYTF.